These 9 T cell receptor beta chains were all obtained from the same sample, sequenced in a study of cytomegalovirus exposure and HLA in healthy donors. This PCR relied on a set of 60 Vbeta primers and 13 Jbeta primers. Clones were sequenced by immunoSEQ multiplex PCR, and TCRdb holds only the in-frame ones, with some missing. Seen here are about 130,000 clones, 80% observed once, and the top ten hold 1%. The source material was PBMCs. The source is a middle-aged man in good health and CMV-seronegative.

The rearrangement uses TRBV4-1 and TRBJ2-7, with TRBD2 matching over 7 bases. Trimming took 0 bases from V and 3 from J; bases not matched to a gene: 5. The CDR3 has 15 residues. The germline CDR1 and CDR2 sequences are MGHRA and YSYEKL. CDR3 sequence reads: CASSQDPGGLYEQYF. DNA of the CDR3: TGCGCCAGCAGCCAAGATCCGGGGGGACTCTACGAGCAGTACTTC.

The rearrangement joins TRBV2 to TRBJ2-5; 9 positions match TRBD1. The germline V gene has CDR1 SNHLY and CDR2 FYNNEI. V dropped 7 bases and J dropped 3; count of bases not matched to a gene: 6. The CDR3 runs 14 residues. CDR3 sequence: CASTGTGSKETQYF. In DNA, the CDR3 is TGTGCCAGCACCGGGACAGGGAGTAAAGAGACCCAGTACTTC.

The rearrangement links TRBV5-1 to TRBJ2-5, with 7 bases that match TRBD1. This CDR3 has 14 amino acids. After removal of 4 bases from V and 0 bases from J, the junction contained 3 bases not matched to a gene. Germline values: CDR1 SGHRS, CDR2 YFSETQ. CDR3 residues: CASSPTGDQETQYF. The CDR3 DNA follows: TGCGCCAGCAGCCCAACAGGGGACCAAGAGACCCAGTACTTC.

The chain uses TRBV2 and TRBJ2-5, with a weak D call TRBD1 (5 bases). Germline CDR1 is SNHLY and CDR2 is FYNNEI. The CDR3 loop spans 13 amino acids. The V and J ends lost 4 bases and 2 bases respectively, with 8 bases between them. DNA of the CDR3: TGTGCCAGCAGTGTCAGACAGCAAGAGACCCAGTACTTC. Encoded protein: CASSVRQQETQYF.

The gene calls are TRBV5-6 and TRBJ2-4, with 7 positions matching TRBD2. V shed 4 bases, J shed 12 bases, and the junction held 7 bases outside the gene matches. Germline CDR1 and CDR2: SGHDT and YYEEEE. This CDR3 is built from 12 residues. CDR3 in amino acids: CASSRALAGQYF. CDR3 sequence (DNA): TGTGCCAGCAGCCGCGCCTTAGCGGGTCAGTACTTC.

CDR3 coding DNA: TGTGCCAGTAGCCACCCTCCAGGATCAACTAATGAAAAACTGTTTTTT. Amino acid sequence: CASSHPPGSTNEKLFF. The chain is built from TRBV19 and TRBJ1-4; D ambiguous. Germline lookup yields CDR1 LNHDA and CDR2 SQIVND (reference sequence). The CDR3 consists of 16 residues. With 6 bases removed from V and 0 bases from J, the gap between germline ends came to 14 bases.

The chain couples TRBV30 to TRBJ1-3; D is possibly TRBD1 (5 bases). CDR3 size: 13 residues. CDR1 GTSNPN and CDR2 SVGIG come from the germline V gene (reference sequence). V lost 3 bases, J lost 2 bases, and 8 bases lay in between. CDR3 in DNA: TGTGCCTGGAGCGGGGGGGCTGGAAACACCATATATTTT. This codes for CAWSGGAGNTIYF.

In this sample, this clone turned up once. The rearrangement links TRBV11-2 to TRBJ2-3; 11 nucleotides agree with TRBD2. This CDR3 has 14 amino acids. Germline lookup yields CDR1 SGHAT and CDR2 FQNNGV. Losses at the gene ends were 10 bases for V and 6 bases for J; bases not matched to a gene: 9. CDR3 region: CAILAGVGTDTQYF. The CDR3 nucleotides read TGTGCCATACTAGCGGGAGTCGGGACGGATACGCAGTATTTT. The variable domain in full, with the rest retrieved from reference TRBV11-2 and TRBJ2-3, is EAGVAQSPRYKIIEKRQSVAFWCNPISGHATLYWYQQILGQGPKLLIQFQNNGVVDDSQLPKDRFSAERLKGVDSTLKIQPAKLEDSAVYLCAILAGVGTDTQYFGPGTRLTVL.

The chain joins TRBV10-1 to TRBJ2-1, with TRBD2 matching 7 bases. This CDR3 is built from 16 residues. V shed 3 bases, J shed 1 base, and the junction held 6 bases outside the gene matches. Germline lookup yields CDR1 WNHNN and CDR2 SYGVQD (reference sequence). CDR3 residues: CASSEQRGLSYNEQFF. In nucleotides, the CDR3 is TGCGCCAGCAGTGAACAACGGGGACTATCCTACAATGAGCAGTTCTTC.